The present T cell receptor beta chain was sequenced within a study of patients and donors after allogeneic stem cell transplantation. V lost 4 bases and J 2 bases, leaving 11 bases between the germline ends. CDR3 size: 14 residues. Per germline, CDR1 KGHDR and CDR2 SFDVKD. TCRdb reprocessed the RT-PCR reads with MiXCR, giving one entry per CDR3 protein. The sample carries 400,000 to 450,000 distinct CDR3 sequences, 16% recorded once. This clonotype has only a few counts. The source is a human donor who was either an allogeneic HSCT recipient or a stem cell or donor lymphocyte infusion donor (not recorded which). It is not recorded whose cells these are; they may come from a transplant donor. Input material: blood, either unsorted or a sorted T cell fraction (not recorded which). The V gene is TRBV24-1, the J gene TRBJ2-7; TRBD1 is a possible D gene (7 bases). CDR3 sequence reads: CATSDAGTAYEQYF. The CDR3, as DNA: TGTGCCACCAGTGACGCGGGGACAGCCTACGAGCAGTACTTC.